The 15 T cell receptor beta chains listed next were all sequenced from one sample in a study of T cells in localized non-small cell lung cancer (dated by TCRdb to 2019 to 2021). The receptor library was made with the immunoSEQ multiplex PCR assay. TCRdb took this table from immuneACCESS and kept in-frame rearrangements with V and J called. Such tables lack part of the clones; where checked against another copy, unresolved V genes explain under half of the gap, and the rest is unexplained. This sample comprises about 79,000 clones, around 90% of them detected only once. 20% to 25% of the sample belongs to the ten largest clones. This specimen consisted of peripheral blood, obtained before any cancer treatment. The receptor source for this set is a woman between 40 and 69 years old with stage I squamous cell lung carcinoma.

The CDR3 here is CASSLQLPETQYF. The CDR3 DNA reads TGTGCCAGCAGCCTGCAGCTTCCCGAGACCCAGTACTTC. The chain is built from TRBV7-9 and TRBJ2-5; D uncertain. Deletions cut 5 bases from V and 5 bases from J, with 12 bases between. CDR1 SEHNR and CDR2 FQNEAQ come from the germline V gene (reference sequence). The CDR3 extends over 13 amino acids.

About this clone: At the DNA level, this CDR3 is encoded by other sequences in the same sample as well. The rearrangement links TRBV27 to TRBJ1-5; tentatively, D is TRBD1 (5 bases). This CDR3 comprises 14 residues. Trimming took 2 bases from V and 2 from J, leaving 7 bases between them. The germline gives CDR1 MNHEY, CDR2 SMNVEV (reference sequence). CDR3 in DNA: TGTGCCAGCAGTTTACAAGGGGGCAATCAGCCCCAGCATTTT. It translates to CASSLQGGNQPQHF.

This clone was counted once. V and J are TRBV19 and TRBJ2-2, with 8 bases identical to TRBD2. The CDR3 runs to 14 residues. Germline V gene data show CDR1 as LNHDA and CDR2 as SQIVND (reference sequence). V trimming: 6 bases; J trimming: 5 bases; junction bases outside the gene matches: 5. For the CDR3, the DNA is TGTGCCAGTAGAGGACTAGCTGGGACCGGGGAGCTGTTTTTT. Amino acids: CASRGLAGTGELFF.

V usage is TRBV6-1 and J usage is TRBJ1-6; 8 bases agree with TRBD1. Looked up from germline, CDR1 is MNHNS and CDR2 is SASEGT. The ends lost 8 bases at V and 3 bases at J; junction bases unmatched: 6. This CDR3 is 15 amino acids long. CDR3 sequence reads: CASFRGQGYNSPLHF. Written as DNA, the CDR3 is TGTGCCAGCTTCAGGGGGCAGGGCTATAATTCACCCCTCCACTTT.

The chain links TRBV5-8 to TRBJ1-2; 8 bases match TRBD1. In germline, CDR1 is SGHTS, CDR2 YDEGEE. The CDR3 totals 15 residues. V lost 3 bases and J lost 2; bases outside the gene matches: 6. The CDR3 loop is CASSSGQVENYGYTF. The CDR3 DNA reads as TGTGCCAGCAGCTCGGGACAGGTGGAAAACTATGGCTACACCTTC.

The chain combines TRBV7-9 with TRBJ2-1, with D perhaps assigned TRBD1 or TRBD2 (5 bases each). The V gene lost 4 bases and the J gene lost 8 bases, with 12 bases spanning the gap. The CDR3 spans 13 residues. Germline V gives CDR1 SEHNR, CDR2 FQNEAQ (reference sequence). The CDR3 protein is CASSSGTMDEQFF. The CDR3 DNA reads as TGTGCCAGCAGCTCAGGGACGATGGATGAGCAGTTCTTC.

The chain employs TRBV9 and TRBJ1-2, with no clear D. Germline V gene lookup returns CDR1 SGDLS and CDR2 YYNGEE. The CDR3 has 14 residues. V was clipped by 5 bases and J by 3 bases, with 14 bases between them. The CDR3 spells CASSPFGKDYGYTF. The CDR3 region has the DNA TGTGCCAGCAGTCCGTTCGGGAAAGACTATGGCTACACCTTC.

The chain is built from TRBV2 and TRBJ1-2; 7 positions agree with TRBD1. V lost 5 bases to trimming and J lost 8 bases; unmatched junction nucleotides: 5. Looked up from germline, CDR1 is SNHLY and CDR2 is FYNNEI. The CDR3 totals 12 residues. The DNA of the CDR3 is TGTGCCAGCAGTACAGGGGCTTGGGGCTACACCTTC. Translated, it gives CASSTGAWGYTF.

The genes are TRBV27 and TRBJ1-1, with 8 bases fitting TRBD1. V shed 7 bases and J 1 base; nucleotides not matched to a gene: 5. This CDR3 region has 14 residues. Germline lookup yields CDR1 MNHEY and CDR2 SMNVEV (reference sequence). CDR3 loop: CASIPDRANTEAFF. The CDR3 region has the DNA TGTGCCAGCATCCCGGACAGGGCGAACACTGAAGCTTTCTTT.

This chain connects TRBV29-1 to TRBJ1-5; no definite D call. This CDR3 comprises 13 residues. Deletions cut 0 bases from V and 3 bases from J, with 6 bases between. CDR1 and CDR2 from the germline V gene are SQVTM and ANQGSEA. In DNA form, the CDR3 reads TGCAGCGTTGAAGATGGGCCCAATCAGCCCCAGCATTTT. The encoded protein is CSVEDGPNQPQHF.

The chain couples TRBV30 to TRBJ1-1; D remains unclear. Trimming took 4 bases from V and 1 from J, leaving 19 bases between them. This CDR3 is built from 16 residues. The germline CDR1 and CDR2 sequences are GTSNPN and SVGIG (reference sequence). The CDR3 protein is CAWKFSSLLKNTEAFF. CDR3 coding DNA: TGTGCCTGGAAGTTTAGCAGCCTCCTAAAGAACACTGAAGCTTTCTTT.

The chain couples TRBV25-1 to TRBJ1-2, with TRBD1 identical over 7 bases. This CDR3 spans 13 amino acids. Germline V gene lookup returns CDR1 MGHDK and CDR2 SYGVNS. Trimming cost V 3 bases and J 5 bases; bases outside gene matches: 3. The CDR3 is CASSDTGAYGYTF. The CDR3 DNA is TGTGCCAGCAGTGACACAGGGGCATATGGCTACACCTTC.

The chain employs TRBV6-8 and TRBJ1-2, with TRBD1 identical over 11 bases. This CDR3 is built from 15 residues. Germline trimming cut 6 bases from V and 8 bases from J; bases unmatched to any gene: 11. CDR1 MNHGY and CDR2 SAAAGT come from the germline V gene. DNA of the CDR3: TGTGCCAGCAGCGCCGACGGACAGGGGGCGAAGGGCTACACCTTC. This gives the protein CASSADGQGAKGYTF.

CDR3 sequence (DNA): TGTGCCAGCAGTGAGGGGGCTAGCGGGGCCCTACGCACGTATTTT. Its protein is CASSEGASGALRTYF. The chain is built from TRBV2 and TRBJ2-3, with 9 positions matching TRBD2. Per germline, CDR1 SNHLY and CDR2 FYNNEI. Trimming took 3 bases from V and 14 from J; bases not matched to a gene: 15. This CDR3 is 15 amino acids long.

DNA of the CDR3: TGTGCCAGCAGTCGTAACGGGGGGGCCGGGGAGACCCAGTACTTC. Residues: CASSRNGGAGETQYF. This chain uses TRBV2 with TRBJ2-5; TRBD2 aligns across 8 bases. V shed 5 bases and J 5 bases; nucleotides not matched to a gene: 10. Germline CDR1 SNHLY, CDR2 FYNNEI. The CDR3 has 15 residues.